This TCR beta chain was recorded in a study of OX40 agonist ivuxolimab in advanced cancers. Background on the study: An anti-OX40 (CD134) antibody with agonistic activity, ivuxolimab, was administered to patients. Prior therapy, whether anti-PD-1, anti-PD-L1 or anti-CTLA-4, was allowed, and roughly 44% had some. Study results and limitations: The study observed clonal expansion of CD4+ and CD8+ blood T cells by week 6 at 0.1 to 3.0 mg/kg. Determination of antigen specificity was not performed for the expanded peripheral T cells.

This clone was seen just once. Its antigen is still unknown. The germline gives CDR1 GTSNPN, CDR2 SVGIG (reference sequence). The CDR3 has 12 amino acids. V lost 0 bases, J lost 6 bases, and 7 bases lay in between. Sequencing used immunoSEQ multiplex PCR; TCRdb keeps in-frame clones, though not all of them. The sample lists 60,000 or so clones, 65% to 90% occurring once. The sample consisted of CD4+ or CD8+ T cells sorted from blood, taken in a trial of the OX40 agonist ivuxolimab. This clonotype originated in an adult with an advanced solid tumor such as melanoma, head and neck, liver or kidney cancer. The chain uses TRBV30 and TRBJ2-3; D remains unclear. The DNA of the CDR3 is TGTGCCTGGAGTGTAGCGATGGATACGCAGTATTTT. It translates to CAWSVAMDTQYF.